Listed below are T cell receptor beta chains from one sample, sequenced in a study of OX40 agonist ivuxolimab in advanced cancers. Profiled with immunoSEQ multiplex PCR; TCRdb holds only in-frame clones, not every one. Of about 40,000 clones listed, around 82% are singletons. The sequences come from CD4+ or CD8+ T cells sorted from blood, collected in a trial of the OX40 agonist ivuxolimab. These receptors were obtained from an adult with an advanced solid tumor such as melanoma, head and neck, liver or kidney cancer. Both conserved end residues are part of each CDR3. A D gene is named only where the DNA matches it firmly. Rows give clone size only sometimes, using once, few, many, or a class for an expanded clone.

.	.	TRBV10-2	TRBJ1-5	TGCGCCAGCAGGGGGGGGTACAATCAGCCCCAGCATTTT	CASRGGYNQPQHF
.	.	TRBV30	TRBJ1-6	TGTGCCTGGAATCTGATAGGCAATTCACCCCTCCACTTT	CAWNLIGNSPLHF
TRBD2	.	TRBV4-3	TRBJ2-3	TGCGCCAGCAGCGGGGGGGGGTTAGATACGCAGTATTTT	CASSGGGLDTQYF
.	.	TRBV5-4	TRBJ1-1	TGTGCCAGCAGCCTTACAGGGCTGGCTTTCTTT	CASSLTGLAFF
TRBD1	.	TRBV2	TRBJ2-5	TGTGCCATCGTATACAGGGGGTACCAAGAGACCCAGTACTTC	CAIVYRGYQETQYF
.	.	TRBV30	TRBJ1-4	TGTGCCCTGGGGCAGGGAGGAGAAAAACTGTTTTTT	CALGQGGEKLFF
.	.	TRBV6-4	TRBJ1-5	TGTGCCAGCAGGGGGGAGGCCGAGGATCAGCCCCAGCATTTT	CASRGEAEDQPQHF
.	.	TRBV7-2	TRBJ1-6	TGTGCCAGCAGTAATACTTTGGGACCCCTCCACTTT	CASSNTLGPLHF
.	.	TRBV6-5	TRBJ1-6	TGTGCCAGCAGTGGACGGAGCCTTAATTCACCCCTCCACTTT	CASSGRSLNSPLHF
.	.	TRBV19	TRBJ2-6	TGTGCCAGTAGTGGGACGGAGTCTGGGGCCAACGTCCTGACTTTC	CASSGTESGANVLTF
TRBD1	.	TRBV7-2	TRBJ1-2	TGTGCCAGCAGCGGCAGGGGGGGCTATGGCTACACCTTC	CASSGRGGYGYTF
TRBD1	.	TRBV9	TRBJ2-2	TGTGCCAGCAGTCGCCGGGACAGGGCTAACACCGGGGAGCTGTTTTTT	CASSRRDRANTGELFF
.	.	TRBV5-8	TRBJ1-3	TGTGCCAGCAGCTCACGGGGCGTCTCTGGAAACACCATATATTTT	CASSSRGVSGNTIYF
TRBD1	.	TRBV2	TRBJ2-4	TGTGCCAGCAAGGGGGACAGGGGGGGCCAGGCGTACATTCAGTACTTC	CASKGDRGGQAYIQYF
TRBD1	.	TRBV2	TRBJ1-5	TGTGCCAGCAGTGTTGGACAGGGGACCCGCTCCCAGCATTTT	CASSVGQGTRSQHF
.	.	TRBV6-8	TRBJ2-2	TGTGCCAGCAGTTACTCCCGGGACTTTACTACCGGGGAGCTGTTTTTT	CASSYSRDFTTGELFF
.	.	TRBV15	TRBJ1-6	TGTGCCACCAGTAGGACACCCGCATCTGATTCACCCCTCCACTTT	CATSRTPASDSPLHF
TRBD1	.	TRBV25-1	TRBJ1-1	TGTGCCAGCACTCCGGGACAGATGAACACTGAAGCTTTCTTT	CASTPGQMNTEAFF
.	.	TRBV10-3	TRBJ2-5	TGTGCCACCGGGGGCCCGGGAGAGACCCAGTACTTC	CATGGPGETQYF
.	.	TRBV30	TRBJ1-2	TGTGCCTGGAGTTGGCAGGTGTATGGCTACACCTTC	CAWSWQVYGYTF
.	once	TRBV11-2	TRBJ1-3	TGTGCCAGCAGCTTACGACAGTCATTCTCTGGAAACACCATATATTTT	CASSLRQSFSGNTIYF
TRBD2	few	TRBV19	TRBJ2-3	TGTGCCAGTAGTACCATACCCGCCGGGGGGACCACAGATACGCAGTATTTT	CASSTIPAGGTTDTQYF
TRBD2	.	TRBV19	TRBJ2-5	TGTGCCAGTAGTACCCGAAGACTAGCGGGGTACCAAGAGACCCAGTACTTC	CASSTRRLAGYQETQYF
.	.	TRBV2	TRBJ2-3	TGTGCCAGTACCTTCTTTACTAGCACAGATACGCAGTATTTT	CASTFFTSTDTQYF
TRBD2	.	TRBV9	TRBJ2-3	TGTGCCAGCAGCGTCCGACTAGCGGGGGGAGCAGATACGCAGTATTTT	CASSVRLAGGADTQYF
.	.	TRBV11-2	TRBJ2-7	TGTGCCAGCAGCTCCCCGGCCGTAGGGACCTACGAGCAGTACTTC	CASSSPAVGTYEQYF
.	once	TRBV5-5	TRBJ2-1	TGTGCCAGCAGCTTGGAAGGGGCCCCCTACAATGAGCAGTTCTTC	CASSLEGAPYNEQFF
.	.	TRBV18	TRBJ2-5	TGTGCCAGCTCTCCTCAAGAGACCCAGTACTTC	CASSPQETQYF
.	few	TRBV5-5	TRBJ1-6	TGTGCCAGCACCCTTGGGGGATACTCCTATAATTCACCCCTCCACTTT	CASTLGGYSYNSPLHF
TRBD2	.	TRBV5-4	TRBJ2-1	TGTGCCAGCAGCTCGGGACTAGCGGGCCCCTCGGGTGAGCAGTTCTTC	CASSSGLAGPSGEQFF
.	.	TRBV19	TRBJ2-2	TGTGCCAGTAGTATAGAGAGAGGGTCCGGGGAGCTGTTTTTT	CASSIERGSGELFF
.	.	TRBV2	TRBJ1-5	TGTGCCAGCCTCCCCACTGACAGGCCCAATCAGCCCCAGCATTTT	CASLPTDRPNQPQHF
.	once	TRBV5-1	TRBJ1-1	TGCGCCAGCAGCCGTCGGACTGTCTCCGGGGGGAACACTGAAGCTTTCTTT	CASSRRTVSGGNTEAFF
TRBD1	few	TRBV19	TRBJ1-2	TGTGCCAGTAGTTCCCGACAGGGAGGCCTCTCTAACTATGGCTACACCTTC	CASSSRQGGLSNYGYTF
.	.	TRBV5-8	TRBJ2-3	TGTGCCAGCAGCCCGGTGGCGACTGTCTACACAGATACGCAGTATTTT	CASSPVATVYTDTQYF
TRBD2	.	TRBV5-1	TRBJ2-3	TGCGCCAGCAGCTTGGCCCCAGGGAGCGGGGGGTCCACAGATACGCAGTATTTT	CASSLAPGSGGSTDTQYF
TRBD1	.	TRBV29-1	TRBJ1-2	TGCAGCGTTGGGACAGGGGGCGCTTATGGCTACACCTTC	CSVGTGGAYGYTF
.	.	TRBV2	TRBJ2-3	TGTGCCAGCAAGGGGATCGCAGATACGCAGTATTTT	CASKGIADTQYF
TRBD1	.	TRBV6-6	TRBJ2-7	TGTGCCAGCAGTGGGGACAGCTTGTACGAGCAGTACTTC	CASSGDSLYEQYF
TRBD1	.	TRBV14	TRBJ1-3	TGTGCCAGCAGCCGGACAGGGGGCCTTGGAAACACCATATATTTT	CASSRTGGLGNTIYF
TRBD2	.	TRBV6-5	TRBJ2-2	TGTGCCAGCAGCCTAGAAGCGGGGGTGACCGGGGAGCTGTTTTTT	CASSLEAGVTGELFF
.	.	TRBV7-2	TRBJ2-3	TGTGCCAGCACCAACCCCTATAGAGATACGCAGTATTTT	CASTNPYRDTQYF
.	.	TRBV19	TRBJ1-4	TGTGCCAGTAGTATAGCACGTTTTGAAAAACTGTTTTTT	CASSIARFEKLFF
.	.	TRBV7-9	TRBJ1-3	TGTGCCAGCAGCCCAATAGCTGGCCCTGGAAACACCATATATTTT	CASSPIAGPGNTIYF
.	.	TRBV12-2	TRBJ2-3	TGTGCAAGTCGCTTATCCCCGACTAGCGGGGGAAGCACAGATACGCAGTATTTT	CASRLSPTSGGSTDTQYF
.	.	TRBV9	TRBJ2-2	TGTGCCAGCAGCGTAGTGGGCAGGGCGATAAACACCGGGGAGCTGTTTTTT	CASSVVGRAINTGELFF
TRBD1	.	TRBV5-5	TRBJ2-7	TGTGCCAGCAGCTTCGGGACAGGGGCACTCAGGGGCTCCTACGAGCAGTACTTC	CASSFGTGALRGSYEQYF
.	once	TRBV19	TRBJ2-2	TGTGCCAGTAACAGGGAACGCGGGGAGCTGTTTTTT	CASNRERGELFF
.	.	TRBV7-9	TRBJ1-1	TGTGCCAGCAGCTTGGGGGGTGGGAACACTGAAGCTTTCTTT	CASSLGGGNTEAFF
.	.	TRBV4-2	TRBJ2-1	TGTGCCAGCAGCCAAGAATATTACAATGAGCAGTTCTTC	CASSQEYYNEQFF
.	.	TRBV6-5	TRBJ2-5	TGTGCCAGCAGTTACCTCGGGACCCAGTACTTC	CASSYLGTQYF
.	.	TRBV6-1	TRBJ1-1	TGTGCCAACAGTTTACGGTCTCCCACTGAAGCTTTCTTT	CANSLRSPTEAFF
.	.	TRBV19	TRBJ1-3	TGTGCCAGTGACAGAAGAAACACCATATATTTT	CASDRRNTIYF
.	.	TRBV11-2	TRBJ2-1	TGTGCCAGCAGCTTATTGACAAACAATGAGCAGTTCTTC	CASSLLTNNEQFF
.	once	TRBV7-7	TRBJ2-2	TGTGCTAGCAGCTTAGCTGCGGGGATCGCCGGGGAGCTGTTTTTT	CASSLAAGIAGELFF